The 3 T cell receptor beta chains below were found in one sample sequenced in a study of human T cells and chemical hapten exposure. Time point defined: pre-sensitization, week 0. The treatment here: therapeutic diphenylcyclopropenone sensitization with weekly scalp DPC. The study extracted total RNA from unfractionated whole blood. Each CDR3 protein is one row after TCRdb ran MiXCR on the RACE reads. In the table there are roughly 50,000 distinct CDR3 sequences, approximately 9.7% of which are singletons. Here the sequenced sample was whole blood, taken in connection with sensitization to the hapten diphenylcyclopropenone (DPC). The receptor source for this set is a woman in her thirties with alopecia areata. Some clones in this sample may be carry-over from other donors' samples.

This clonotype was seen many times. The chain recombines TRBV6-1 with TRBJ1-6, with D hard to call. Looked up from germline, CDR1 is MNHNS and CDR2 is SASEGT. The V end was cut by 8 bases, the J end by 8 bases, with 16 bases between. This CDR3 region has 14 residues. The CDR3 coding sequence is TGTGCCAGCTTGGGATCGGGGATCGATTCACCCCTCCACTTT. Encoded protein: CASLGSGIDSPLHF.

This clonotype has more than one count but fewer than ten. The DNA for the CDR3 is TGTGCCAGCAGTTCGACAGCGTCACTACGACGGGAGCAGTACTTC. This translates into CASSSTASLRREQYF. J is TRBJ2-7 and V is TRBV28; maybe TRBD1 (5 bases). This CDR3 comprises 15 residues. V was shortened by 4 bases and J by 7 bases, with 20 bases between the two germline ends. CDR1 and CDR2 from the germline V gene are MDHEN and SYDVKM.

Remarks on this clonotype: One end of the junction fails to match germline, which may point to a read error. The chain links TRBV6-6 to TRBJ1-2, with unresolved D. From germline, CDR1 is MNHNY and CDR2 SVGAGI (reference sequence). CDR3 length: 15 amino acids. CDR3: CASSYAGEGPYGDTF. CDR3 coding DNA: TGTGCCAGCAGTTACGCCGGGGAGGGTCCCTATGGCGACACCTTC.